These 25 T cell receptor beta chains originate from one sample sequenced in a study of blood T cell repertoires in COVID-19. TCRdb's table, derived via immunoSEQ multiplex PCR, lists solely in-frame clones and lacks some. The profile shows roughly 260,000 clones, about 90% of them singletons. The sequenced sample was peripheral blood. These receptors originate from a woman between 50 and 59 years old who had recovered from COVID-19.

V usage is TRBV9 and J usage is TRBJ1-1; 9 bases are a match to TRBD1. The J segment lost 4 bases and the V segment lost 4 bases, leaving 8 bases of the junction unmatched. This CDR3 is built from 15 residues. Per germline, CDR1 SGDLS and CDR2 YYNGEE. CDR3 loop: CASSPTGGWGTEAFF. In DNA form, the CDR3 reads TGTGCCAGCAGCCCTACAGGGGGCTGGGGCACTGAAGCTTTCTTT. The full variable domain, rest sourced from reference TRBV9 and TRBJ1-1, is DSGVTQTPKHLITATGQRVTLRCSPRSGDLSVYWYQQSLDQGLQFLIQYYNGEERAKGNILERFSAQQFPDLHSELNLSSLELGDSALYFCASSPTGGWGTEAFFGQGTRLTVV.

This sequence joins TRBV4-1 and TRBJ1-5, with unresolved D. This CDR3 region has 13 residues. Germline-derived CDR1 and CDR2 are MGHRA and YSYEKL. Trimming took 0 bases from V and 7 from J, leaving 7 bases between them. CDR3 sequence (DNA): TGCGCCAGCAGCCAAGATCAGCGACAGCCCCAGCATTTT. Amino acid sequence: CASSQDQRQPQHF.

The genes are TRBV7-3 and TRBJ2-1, with 7 bases matching TRBD2. Trimming at V came to 4 bases and at J to 9 bases, leaving 6 bases not matched to a gene. This CDR3 is 13 amino acids long. CDR1 is SGHTA, CDR2 FQGTGA, per germline. Here the CDR3 reads CASSSRLAGEQFF. In nucleotides, the CDR3 is TGTGCCAGCAGCTCCCGACTAGCCGGTGAGCAGTTCTTC.

The V and J genes are TRBV7-2 and TRBJ1-2; D call uncertain. CDR3 length equals 12 residues. Germline V CDR1 and CDR2: SGHTA, FQGNSA. The V end was cut by 0 bases, the J end by 4 bases, with 3 bases between. DNA of the CDR3: TGTGCCAGCAGCTTAGCCAGCTATGGCTACACCTTC. Its protein is CASSLASYGYTF.

The table lists this clone with a count of one. The J gene is TRBJ1-1, the V gene TRBV5-1; no clear D. V was pared by 1 base and J by 3 bases, with 7 bases between. Per the germline V gene, CDR1 is SGHRS and CDR2 is YFSETQ. The CDR3 totals 13 residues. CDR3 nucleotides: TGCGCCAGCAGCTTGAAGGCGGACACTGAAGCTTTCTTT. This codes for CASSLKADTEAFF.

A word on this clone: Other nucleotide sequences in the sample specify the same CDR3. This rearrangement joins TRBV2 to TRBJ2-3, with D perhaps matching TRBD1 (6 bases). The CDR3 length is 13 residues. Germline CDR1 reads SNHLY; CDR2 reads FYNNEI. V was shortened by 4 bases and J by 1 base, with 6 bases between the two germline ends. Written as DNA, the CDR3 is TGTGCCAGCAGTGGACAGGGCACAGATACGCAGTATTTT. Protein product: CASSGQGTDTQYF.

The chain joins TRBV24-1 to TRBJ2-3; no definite D call. Trimming left V 3 bases short and J 5 bases short, with 8 bases between. The CDR3 totals 13 residues. Germline-derived CDR1 and CDR2 are KGHDR and SFDVKD. The CDR3: CATSDRSLDTQYF. DNA of the CDR3: TGTGCCACCAGTGATCGGTCTCTAGATACGCAGTATTTT.

The chain carries TRBV6-2 or TRBV6-3 and TRBJ2-2; 9 positions agree with TRBD1. The CDR3 is made up of 12 amino acids. Germline-derived CDR1 and CDR2 are MNHEY and SVGEGT. V lost 5 bases, J lost 10 bases, and 2 bases stayed unmatched. CDR3 DNA: TGTGCCAGCAGTACAGGGGGCAAGGAGCTGTTTTTT. This codes for CASSTGGKELFF.

This sequence joins TRBV5-8 and TRBJ2-1; 8 bases are a match to TRBD1. The length of the CDR3 is 15 residues. CDR1 SGHTS and CDR2 YDEGEE come from the germline V gene. V dropped 4 bases and J dropped 8; count of bases not matched to a gene: 11. CDR3 in amino acids: CASSGTGYQGDEQFF. The DNA of the CDR3 is TGTGCCAGCAGCGGGACAGGTTACCAGGGGGATGAGCAGTTCTTC.

The chain uses TRBV4-3 and TRBJ1-2, with D unresolved. The CDR3 consists of 13 residues. V lost 0 bases to trimming and J lost 7 bases, with 9 bases between them. CDR1 LGHNA and CDR2 YSLEER come from the germline V gene. The CDR3 nucleotides are TGCGCCAGCAGCCAAGATCGAGTTTCTGGCTACACCTTC. This encodes CASSQDRVSGYTF.

This chain connects TRBV6-5 to TRBJ1-4; D is uncertain. The CDR3 runs 15 residues. The V end lost 5 bases, the J end lost 7 bases, and 17 bases lay between the germline ends. Germline lookup yields CDR1 MNHEY and CDR2 SVGAGI. The DNA of the CDR3 is TGTGCCAGCAGTCGAGGACTTGAACCCTTTGAAAAACTGTTTTTT. This gives the protein CASSRGLEPFEKLFF.

This clone was found once. The chain has TRBV30 and TRBJ1-1; 9 positions agree with TRBD1. The CDR3 spans 14 residues. Germline CDR1 GTSNPN, CDR2 SVGIG (reference sequence). The J segment lost 7 bases and the V segment lost 3 bases, leaving 9 bases of the junction unmatched. The CDR3 sequence: CAWRQRGQGYEAFF. The CDR3, as DNA: TGTGCCTGGAGGCAGAGGGGACAGGGATATGAAGCTTTCTTT.

This rearrangement joins TRBV18 to TRBJ1-5; D gene ambiguous. This CDR3 is built from 13 residues. CDR1 and CDR2 (germline): KGHSH, LQKENI. Trimming took 3 bases from V and 3 from J, leaving 6 bases between them. The CDR3 DNA is TGTGCCAGCTCACCGGCCGACAATCAGCCCCAGCATTTT. Its protein is CASSPADNQPQHF.

The rearrangement joins TRBV7-9 to TRBJ2-7; TRBD2 aligns across 14 bases. Trimming removed 1 base from V and 7 bases from J; junction bases left unmatched: 12. Germline V gene lookup returns CDR1 SEHNR and CDR2 FQNEAQ (reference sequence). The CDR3 sequence is 18 residues long. The CDR3 sequence: CASSLGLAGGSLPTEQYF. The CDR3 DNA sequence: TGTGCCAGCAGCTTAGGACTAGCGGGGGGGTCACTCCCTACTGAGCAGTACTTC.

V usage is TRBV18 and J usage is TRBJ1-4, with 9 bases fitting TRBD1. The CDR3 consists of 14 residues. Germline CDR1 reads KGHSH; CDR2 reads LQKENI. J was trimmed by 7 bases and V by 6 bases; bases with no gene match: 6. In DNA form, the CDR3 reads TGTGCCAGCTCTCCAACGACAGGGGGTGAAAAACTGTTTTTT. This sequence encodes CASSPTTGGEKLFF.

This CDR3 is CASSPGTGLLNYGYTF. Here the CDR3 DNA reads TGTGCCAGTAGTCCTGGGACAGGGCTTCTTAACTATGGCTACACCTTC. The chain combines TRBV19 with TRBJ1-2, with 9 nucleotides matching TRBD1. The junction had 8 bases not matched to a gene; V was cut back by 5 bases and J by 1 base. From germline, CDR1 is LNHDA and CDR2 SQIVND (reference sequence). The CDR3 has 16 residues.

This chain joins TRBV5-1 and TRBJ2-2, with 11 bases aligning to TRBD1. V shed 6 bases and J 2 bases; nucleotides not matched to a gene: 3. Germline V gene lookup returns CDR1 SGHRS and CDR2 YFSETQ. The CDR3 spans 15 residues. CDR3 sequence reads: CASNGQGANTGELFF. As DNA, the CDR3 is TGCGCCAGCAATGGACAGGGGGCCAACACCGGGGAGCTGTTTTTT.

This chain joins TRBV6-6 and TRBJ1-5; 8 bases are shared with TRBD1. The CDR3 has 16 amino acids. Trimming cost V 6 bases and J 0 bases; bases outside gene matches: 7. Germline values: CDR1 MNHNY, CDR2 SVGAGI (reference sequence). CDR3 protein: CASSRDRKDSNQPQHF. The DNA for the CDR3 is TGTGCCAGCAGCCGGGACAGGAAGGATAGCAATCAGCCCCAGCATTTT.

Remarks on this clone: Other DNA variants within this sample encode the same CDR3. The chain uses TRBV9 and TRBJ1-1; TRBD1 is a possible D gene (5 bases). The CDR3 spans 14 residues. V shed 2 bases and J shed 1 base, with 9 bases lying between them. Germline V CDR1 and CDR2: SGDLS, YYNGEE. The CDR3 here is CASSVGDRNTEAFF. In nucleotides, the CDR3 is TGTGCCAGCAGCGTTGGAGACAGGAACACTGAAGCTTTCTTT.

This chain links TRBV9 with TRBJ2-5; a possible D gene is TRBD2 (5 bases). This CDR3 has 16 residues. Germline-derived CDR1 and CDR2 are SGDLS and YYNGEE. V lost 4 bases, J lost 2 bases, and 18 bases lay in between. The CDR3 DNA follows: TGTGCCAGCAGCCCGTGGGGAGCGGAACCACAAGAGACCCAGTACTTC. This sequence encodes CASSPWGAEPQETQYF.

This rearrangement joins TRBV7-9 to TRBJ1-1; D is possibly TRBD1 (5 bases). This CDR3 contains 14 residues. V was trimmed by 3 bases and J by 1 base, leaving 9 bases between them. Per germline, CDR1 SEHNR and CDR2 FQNEAQ (reference sequence). CDR3 sequence (DNA): TGTGCCAGCAGCTTTAGGGACTGGAACACTGAAGCTTTCTTT. Its protein is CASSFRDWNTEAFF.

The J gene is TRBJ1-3, the V gene TRBV12-3 or TRBV12-4, with D possibly TRBD1 on 5 matching bases. This CDR3 comprises 13 residues. The V end lost 4 bases, the J end lost 7 bases, and 11 bases lay between the germline ends. This CDR3 is CASSYGRVNTIYF. In DNA, the CDR3 is TGTGCCAGCAGTTACGGCAGGGTTAACACCATATATTTT.

The chain carries TRBV5-6 and TRBJ2-2, with 14 bases matching TRBD2. Germline-derived CDR1 and CDR2 are SGHDT and YYEEEE. The CDR3 covers 17 residues. V shed 3 bases, J shed 3 bases, and the junction held 4 bases outside the gene matches. The CDR3, as DNA: TGTGCCAGCAGCTGGGGACTAGCGGGGGCCGACACCGGGGAGCTGTTTTTT. This sequence encodes CASSWGLAGADTGELFF.

V gene TRBV7-2 combines with J gene TRBJ2-3; D gene ambiguous. Looked up from germline, CDR1 is SGHTA and CDR2 is FQGNSA. The CDR3 covers 13 residues. V was shortened by 3 bases and J by 1 base, with 5 bases between the two germline ends. The DNA for the CDR3 is TGTGCCAGCAGCTTTCTAGGCACAGATACGCAGTATTTT. As protein: CASSFLGTDTQYF.

The chain recombines TRBV18 with TRBJ2-1; TRBD2 matches 13 bases. Germline CDR1 KGHSH, CDR2 LQKENI. V lost 3 bases to trimming and J lost 7 bases; unmatched junction nucleotides: 3. CDR3 length: 15 residues. CDR3 in amino acids: CASSPGLAGINEQFF. The CDR3 DNA is TGTGCCAGCTCACCGGGACTAGCGGGGATTAATGAGCAGTTCTTC.